Reported below is one T cell receptor (beta chain). V gave up 1 base and J gave up 0 bases; unmatched junction bases: 8. The CDR3 covers 18 residues. CDR1 is SGHAT, CDR2 FQNNGV, per germline. The sample belongs to a study of blood T cell repertoires in COVID-19. Overall study context: Both acute and convalescent COVID-19 samples were obtained from the United States, Italy and Spain.

Measured with immunoSEQ multiplex PCR; TCRdb has only the in-frame clones, and not every one. The data hold about 420,000 clones, with roughly 90% observed a single time. The V gene is TRBV11-2, the J gene TRBJ1-3; 8 nucleotides match TRBD1. Sequencing was performed on peripheral blood. This TCR derives from a man aged 18 to 30 with COVID-19, enrolled during active disease. The CDR3 DNA sequence: TGTGCCAGCAGCTTAGGCAGACCAGGGGGCTTCTCTGGAAACACCATATATTTT. This gives the protein CASSLGRPGGFSGNTIYF.